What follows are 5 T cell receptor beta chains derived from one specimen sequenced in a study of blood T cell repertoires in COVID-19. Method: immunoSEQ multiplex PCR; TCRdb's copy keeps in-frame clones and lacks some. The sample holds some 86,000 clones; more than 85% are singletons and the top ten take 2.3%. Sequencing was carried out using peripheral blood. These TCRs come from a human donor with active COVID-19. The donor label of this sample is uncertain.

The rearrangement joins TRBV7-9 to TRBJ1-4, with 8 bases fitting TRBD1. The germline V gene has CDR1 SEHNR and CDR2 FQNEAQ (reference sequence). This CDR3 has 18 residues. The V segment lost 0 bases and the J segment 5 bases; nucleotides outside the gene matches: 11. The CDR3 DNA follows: TGTGCCAGCAGCTTAGCCTACAAGGACAGGGAATGGAATGAAAAACTGTTTTTT. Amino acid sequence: CASSLAYKDREWNEKLFF.

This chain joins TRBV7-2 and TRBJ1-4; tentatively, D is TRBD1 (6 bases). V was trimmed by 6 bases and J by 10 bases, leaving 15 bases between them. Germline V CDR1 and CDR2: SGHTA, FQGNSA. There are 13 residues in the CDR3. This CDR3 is CASRGHHLGKLFF. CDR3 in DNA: TGTGCCAGCAGGGGACACCATCTAGGAAAACTGTTTTTT.

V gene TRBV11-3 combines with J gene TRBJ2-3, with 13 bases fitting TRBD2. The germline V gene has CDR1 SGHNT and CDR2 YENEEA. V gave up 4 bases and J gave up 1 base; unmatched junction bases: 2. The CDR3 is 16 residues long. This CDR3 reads CASSSGLAGGTDTQYF. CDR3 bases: TGTGCCAGCAGCTCCGGACTAGCGGGGGGCACAGATACGCAGTATTTT.

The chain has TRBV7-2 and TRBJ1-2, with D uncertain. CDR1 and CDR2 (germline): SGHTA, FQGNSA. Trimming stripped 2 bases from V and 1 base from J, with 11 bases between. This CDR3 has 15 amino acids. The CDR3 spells CASSLTPPDNYGYTF. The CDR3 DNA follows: TGTGCCAGCAGCTTAACTCCCCCTGATAACTATGGCTACACCTTC.

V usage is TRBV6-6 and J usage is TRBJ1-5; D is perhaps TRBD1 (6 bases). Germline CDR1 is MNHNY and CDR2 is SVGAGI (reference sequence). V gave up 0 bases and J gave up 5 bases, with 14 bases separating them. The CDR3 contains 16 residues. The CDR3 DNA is TGTGCCAGCAGTTACTCACAGGGTTTGGAGGATCAGCCCCAGCATTTT. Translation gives CASSYSQGLEDQPQHF.